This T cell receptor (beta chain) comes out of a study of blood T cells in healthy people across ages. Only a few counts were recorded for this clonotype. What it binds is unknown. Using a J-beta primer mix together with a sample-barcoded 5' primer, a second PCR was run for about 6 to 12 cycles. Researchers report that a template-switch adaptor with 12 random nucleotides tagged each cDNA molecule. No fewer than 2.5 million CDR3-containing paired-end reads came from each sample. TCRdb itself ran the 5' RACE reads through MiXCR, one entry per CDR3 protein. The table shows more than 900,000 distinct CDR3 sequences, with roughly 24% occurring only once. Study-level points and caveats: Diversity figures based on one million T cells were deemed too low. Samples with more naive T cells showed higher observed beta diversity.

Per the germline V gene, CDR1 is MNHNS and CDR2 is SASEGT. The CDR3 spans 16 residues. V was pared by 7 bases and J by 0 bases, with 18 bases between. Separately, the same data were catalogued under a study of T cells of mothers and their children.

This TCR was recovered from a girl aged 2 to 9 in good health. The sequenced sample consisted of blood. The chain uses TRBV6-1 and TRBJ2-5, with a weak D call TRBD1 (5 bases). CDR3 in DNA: TGTGCCAGCAACAAATACAGGATTCCGTACCAAGAGACCCAGTACTTC. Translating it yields CASNKYRIPYQETQYF.